One and the same sample provided the 17 T cell receptor beta chains below, sequenced in a study of cytomegalovirus exposure and HLA in healthy donors. The PCR ran on 60 Vbeta and 13 Jbeta primers. The data were produced by immunoSEQ multiplex PCR, yet TCRdb's version contains in-frame clones alone and is incomplete. This table holds 55,000 to 80,000 clones, roughly four fifths found once. The sample was PBMCs. The receptor set was obtained from a woman in her thirties in good health and CMV-seropositive.

About this clone: Germline is not matched at one junction end, which may reflect a read error. This chain joins TRBV7-9 and TRBJ2-1; 8 nucleotides line up with TRBD2. Germline CDR1 SEHNR, CDR2 FQNEAQ (reference sequence). The CDR3 is 16 amino acids. The CDR3: CSSSLLASGSVNEQFF. In DNA form, the CDR3 reads TGTTCCAGCAGCTTACTGGCTAGCGGGTCTGTCAATGAGCAGTTCTTC.

The chain combines TRBV5-1 with TRBJ2-1; 8 bases agree with TRBD2. This CDR3 is built from 15 residues. V shed 3 bases, J shed 9 bases, and the junction held 11 bases outside the gene matches. CDR1 and CDR2 (germline): SGHRS, YFSETQ. The chain's CDR3 is CASSSPGLGVGEQFF. CDR3 coding DNA: TGCGCCAGCAGCTCCCCGGGACTAGGCGTCGGTGAGCAGTTCTTC.

The chain is built from TRBV7-2 and TRBJ2-7; possible D gene TRBD2, 6 bases. Germline CDR1 and CDR2: SGHTA and FQGNSA. The CDR3 sequence is 13 residues long. The ends were cut back, 3 bases at V and 6 bases at J, with 12 bases in the middle. This CDR3 is CASSLGGSAEQYF. The DNA of the CDR3 is TGTGCCAGCAGCTTGGGGGGTTCAGCCGAGCAGTACTTC.

The genes are TRBV6-1 and TRBJ2-5; 9 bases fit TRBD1. TRBJ2-7 explains the end of the DNA better; the J call may be wrong. This CDR3 is built from 15 residues. Germline-derived CDR1 and CDR2 are MNHNS and SASEGT. This chain's CDR3 is CASSVGGQGLYEQYF. The CDR3, as DNA: TGTGCCAGCAGTGTGGGCGGACAGGGGCTCTACGAGCAGTACTTC.

CDR3 region: CSVGPRQGSFGYTF. The CDR3 DNA follows: TGCAGCGTTGGTCCCAGACAGGGGTCGTTTGGCTACACCTTC. The chain carries TRBV29-1 and TRBJ1-2, with 8 bases that match TRBD1. Germline V lookup: CDR1 SQVTM, CDR2 ANQGSEA. The CDR3 loop spans 14 amino acids. V dropped 4 bases and J dropped 7; count of bases not matched to a gene: 11.

This chain uses TRBV6-6 with TRBJ2-4; 8 positions agree with TRBD2. Trimming at V came to 5 bases and at J to 0 bases, leaving 6 bases not matched to a gene. The germline V gene encodes CDR1 MNHNY and CDR2 SVGAGI (reference sequence). This CDR3 is built from 16 residues. The CDR3 nucleotides are TGTGCCAGCAGTCTACTAGCGGTGCTAGCCAAAAACATTCAGTACTTC. Its translation is CASSLLAVLAKNIQYF.

The chain carries TRBV6-5 and TRBJ1-2; possibly TRBD1 for D (5 bases). Germline lookup yields CDR1 MNHEY and CDR2 SVGAGI. Trimming left V 2 bases short and J 4 bases short, with 11 bases between. This CDR3 comprises 14 residues. In DNA form, the CDR3 reads TGTGCCAGCAGTTACGGTGGGGGGGTCTATGGCTACACCTTC. Protein product: CASSYGGGVYGYTF.

In this sample, this clone turned up a few times. V and J are TRBV10-3 and TRBJ1-1, with TRBD1 matching 7 bases. V was clipped by 5 bases and J by 1 base; unmatched bases: 4. CDR1 is ENHRY, CDR2 SYGVKD, per germline. The CDR3 length is 14 residues. CDR3 sequence (DNA): TGTGCCATCAGTAAAGGGACAGCGAACACTGAAGCTTTCTTT. Protein product: CAISKGTANTEAFF.

The chain has TRBV28 and TRBJ1-2; TRBD1 might be the D (5 bases). In germline, CDR1 is MDHEN, CDR2 SYDVKM. V was pared by 2 bases and J by 8 bases, with 9 bases between. The length of the CDR3 is 12 residues. CDR3 DNA sequence: TGTGCCAGCAGTTTAAACTCAGGGGGCTACACCTTC. Translating gives CASSLNSGGYTF.

This clone is a singleton in its sample. The V call is TRBV5-1, the J call TRBJ2-6, with TRBD1 matching over 10 bases. The germline V gene has CDR1 SGHRS and CDR2 YFSETQ. The CDR3 covers 17 residues. V lost 3 bases and J lost 1; bases outside the gene matches: 4. DNA of the CDR3: TGCGCCAGCAGCTCGGACAGGGGGTCTTCTGGGGCCAACGTCCTGACTTTC. Translation gives CASSSDRGSSGANVLTF.

The chain carries TRBV21-1 and TRBJ1-1. TRBV21-1 is described as a pseudogene. This CDR3 comprises 19 residues. Written as DNA, the CDR3 is TGTGCCAGCAGCAAGTGGTTAGCGGGTAGGAAGTCTGGGCCCACTGAAGCTTTCTTT. The encoded protein is CASSKWLAGRKSGPTEAFF.

This clone showed up just once. The V call is TRBV7-9, the J call TRBJ2-7, with 11 bases matching TRBD2. J gave up 5 bases and V 6 bases, and 18 bases lay outside the gene matches. Germline CDR1 SEHNR, CDR2 FQNEAQ (reference sequence). The CDR3 extends over 18 amino acids. The CDR3 DNA follows: TGTGCCAGCAGGTATAGTGCCCCACTAGCGGGAGACACCCACGAGCAGTACTTC. Amino acid sequence: CASRYSAPLAGDTHEQYF.

The chain joins TRBV2 to TRBJ2-7, with TRBD1 as a possible D gene (6 bases). V lost 4 bases, J lost 3 bases, and 10 bases lay in between. The V gene's germline CDR1 is SNHLY and CDR2 FYNNEI. The CDR3 length is 13 residues. CDR3 in amino acids: CASSGQGIYEQYF. CDR3 sequence (DNA): TGTGCCAGCAGTGGGCAGGGGATCTACGAGCAGTACTTC.

The CDR3 here is CASSQSLGQGNEKLFF. CDR3 DNA sequence: TGCGCCAGCAGCCAATCACTGGGACAGGGGAATGAAAAACTGTTTTTT. The rearrangement joins TRBV4-3 to TRBJ1-4, with 10 bases fitting TRBD1. The V segment lost 2 bases and the J segment 5 bases; nucleotides outside the gene matches: 5. Germline CDR1 and CDR2: LGHNA and YSLEER. The CDR3 has 16 residues.

This rearrangement joins TRBV18 to TRBJ1-1; 8 nucleotides align to TRBD1. CDR1 is KGHSH, CDR2 LQKENI, per germline. The CDR3 spans 14 residues. V was clipped by 6 bases and J by 2 bases; unmatched bases: 5. CDR3 in DNA: TGTGCCAGCTCGCCCGACAGGGGTAACACTGAAGCTTTCTTT. Translating it yields CASSPDRGNTEAFF. Drawing the rest from reference TRBV18 and TRBJ1-1, the complete variable domain is NAGVMQNPRHLVRRRGQEARLRCSPMKGHSHVYWYRQLPEEGLKFMVYLQKENIIDESGMPKERFSAEFPKEGPSILRIQQVVRGDSAAYFCASSPDRGNTEAFFGQGTRLTVV.

The J gene is TRBJ2-3, the V gene TRBV7-2; 8 bases agree with TRBD2. J lost 2 bases, V lost 1 base, and 8 bases had no gene match. The V gene's germline CDR1 is SGHTA and CDR2 FQGNSA. This CDR3 has 17 residues. In nucleotides, the CDR3 is TGTGCCAGCAGCTTAGGGCCCCTAGCGGGTTACACAGATACGCAGTATTTT. Protein sequence: CASSLGPLAGYTDTQYF.

The V call is TRBV29-1, the J call TRBJ1-1, with D maybe TRBD1 (5 bases). V shed 3 bases and J shed 0 bases, with 11 bases lying between them. The CDR3 sequence is 14 residues long. Germline CDR1 is SQVTM and CDR2 is ANQGSEA. The DNA of the CDR3 is TGCAGCGTTGAGGAGGGGCAGGTGAACACTGAAGCTTTCTTT. It codes for CSVEEGQVNTEAFF.